Reported below is one TCR beta chain. Its antigen is unknown. Per-base qualities were not stored, and no clone one base away is much larger. Participants in the prospective study were enrolled through a virtual design, were aged about 18 to 100 years, and lived in some 24 United States geographic areas. To assign participants to cohorts, the prospective study relied on clinical history that participants themselves reported in a screening survey and a study questionnaire. Mobile phlebotomists in the prospective study collected whole blood, serum and a nasopharyngeal or oropharyngeal swab from every participant. Prospective study participants could optionally give additional blood draws and questionnaires over a roughly 2-month period. Blood samples from the prospective study were shipped frozen or at room temperature prior to DNA extraction. The data belong to a study of blood T cell repertoires in COVID-19 (dated by TCRdb to 2019 to 2021). For the wider study: Samples from collaborators originated in the United States, Italy and Spain and spanned both the acute and convalescent phases of COVID-19. The prospective study material was composed of cDNA or gDNA derived from T cells, B-cell-depleted T cells, or PBMCs. Deeply sampled blood TCRbeta repertoires from subjects exposed to, actively infected with, or recovered from COVID-19 were included in the dataset. A freely available public database, intended as a resource for researchers studying the immune response to SARS-CoV-2, is where the repertoires were released. The samples were drawn from two sources: the first 160 participants of the ongoing ImmuneRACE study, and 1,200 or so subjects contributed by 6 global collaborators. Nearly every sample came with metadata listing a de-identified subject ID, COVID-19 status, age in years and sex. Where available, HLA class I and class II types were obtained from metadata supplied by the sample provider rather than from assay-based typing. The paper's findings and limits, for the study overall: How much clinical and demographic metadata was included differed by source and by participant, and the metadata was provided uncurated.

V and J lose 4 bases and 3 bases, and a span of 13 bases separates them. The CDR3 has 15 amino acids, counting the end cysteine and phenylalanine. The kept DNA is CDR3 alone, 45 bases in frame from the first base. CDR1 is given as LNHDA and CDR2 as SQIVND, both from the germline V gene (reference sequence). The immunoSEQ Assay, a bias-controlled multiplex PCR, was used to amplify TCRbeta CDR3 regions from genomic DNA. The original methods were these. Nucleated cell counts per sample were estimated from amplification of reference gene primers within the assay. Sequence reads were collapsed and filtered to measure the absolute abundance of every unique TCRbeta CDR3 rearrangement. For each sample, productive Simpson clonality was calculated by taking the square root of Simpson's diversity index across productive rearrangements. In its TCRdb copy, this immuneACCESS table keeps in-frame sequences only and misses some clones. Where compared with another copy, unresolved V genes explain less than half of these, and the others have no known cause. Clone size and the V and J calls come from that table; the DNA yielded D and trimming. The sample data list more than 200,000 clones, and 85% to 90% of these were observed just once. The ten largest clones add up to less than 4% of the sample.

Sample: PBMCs or T cells enriched from blood (not recorded which). Recombination joined TRBV19 with TRBJ1-5, with no confident D gene call. The sequence was collected from a woman aged 25-40 years with acute COVID-19. The nucleotide sequence is given as TGTGCCAGTAGTACCCCCTACAGTTACAATCAGCCCCAGCATTTT. It is translated as CASSTPYSYNQPQHF.